A single count supports the clone carrying this T cell receptor (beta chain). The antigen is not known. Sequencing used immunoSEQ multiplex PCR; TCRdb keeps in-frame clones, though not all of them. The top ten clones hold 42% of a sample with 2,500 to 3,000 clones, 70% to 85% of them seen once. Germline V gene sequence: CDR1 SGHDN, CDR2 FVKESK. The CDR3 is 16 residues long. The junction had 6 bases not matched to a gene; V was cut back by 4 bases and J by 0 bases. The source of the sample is a study of CD8 T cell repertoires and HIV-1 epitope variants. Study details: Twenty-five autologous and known Gag and Nef epitope variant peptides each stimulated T cells separately. Equal numbers of autologous T cell-negative cells presented antigen to enriched T cells.

Study-level points and caveats: Ten or so TCR beta clonotypes were antigen-specific, six apparently recognizing autologous or escape variants.

J is TRBJ2-1 and V is TRBV14; 7 positions agree with TRBD2. The clonotype originates from a male donor with HIV. Input material: cultured CD8+ T cells derived from PBMCs. The CDR3 coding sequence is TGTGCCAGCAGCCTTGTCGGGGGGTTCTCCTACAATGAGCAGTTCTTC. It codes for CASSLVGGFSYNEQFF.